This T cell receptor beta chain was sequenced in a study of blood T cell repertoires in COVID-19 (TCRdb year 2020). Looking at the study overall: Collaborator samples came from the United States, Italy and Spain and covered acute and convalescent phases of COVID-19. Samples came from the ongoing ImmuneRACE study (first 160 participants) plus 1,254 subjects from 6 global collaborators. The material from the prospective study consisted of cDNA or gDNA derived from T cells, B-cell-depleted T cells, or PBMCs. The sample metadata nearly always contained a de-identified subject ID, COVID-19 status, age in years and sex. Deeply sampled blood TCRbeta repertoires from subjects exposed to, actively infected with, or recovered from COVID-19 were included in the dataset. The repertoires were made available in a free public database intended to serve as a resource for research on the immune response to SARS-CoV-2. Where available, HLA class I and class II types were taken from metadata supplied by the sample provider and were not determined by assay-based typing. Points the paper makes about the study in general: How much clinical and demographic metadata was included differed by source and by participant, and the metadata was provided uncurated.

TCRbeta CDR3 regions were amplified from genomic DNA using the immunoSEQ Assay, a bias-controlled multiplex PCR. In the source study's methods: Nucleated cell counts per sample were estimated from amplification of reference gene primers within the assay. To quantify the absolute abundance of each unique TCRbeta CDR3 rearrangement, sequence reads were collapsed and filtered. For each sample, productive Simpson clonality was calculated as the square root of Simpson's diversity index over productive rearrangements. TCRdb carries this immuneACCESS record with in-frame sequences only. Its versions omit some clonotypes, under half of them owing to an unresolved V gene in the studies checked, with the rest unexplained. The V and J calls and clone size are taken from that table; D and trimming were inferred from the DNA. This sample holds roughly 230,000 clones; roughly 84% were observed only once. The top ten constitute approximately 4% of the sample.

The CDR3 spans 14 residues, from the cysteine through the phenylalanine. Of the read, only the CDR3 DNA is kept; its 42 bases are in frame from base 1. The germline V gene (reference sequence) supplies CDR1 LNHDA and CDR2 SQIVND. V loses 3 bases of germline sequence and J loses 1 base, and the interval between the two ends is 9 bases. Whole blood was collected in K2EDTA tubes by collaborating institutions according to the institutions' own protocols. Collaborator samples were shipped for TCRbeta analysis as frozen whole blood, isolated PBMCs, or DNA extracted from either sample type. Note on this clone: Its binding antigen is unknown. No much larger clone exists at a distance of one base, and base qualities are not known.

This receptor was identified in a middle-aged man with active or convalescent COVID-19. Sequenced material: peripheral blood. Here the chain combines TRBV19 and TRBJ1-1; a tentative D match to TRBD1 spans 5 bases. The nucleotide sequence reads as follows: TGTGCCAGTAGTATCCTCACAGGGAACACTGAAGCTTTCTTT. Its coded protein is CASSILTGNTEAFF.